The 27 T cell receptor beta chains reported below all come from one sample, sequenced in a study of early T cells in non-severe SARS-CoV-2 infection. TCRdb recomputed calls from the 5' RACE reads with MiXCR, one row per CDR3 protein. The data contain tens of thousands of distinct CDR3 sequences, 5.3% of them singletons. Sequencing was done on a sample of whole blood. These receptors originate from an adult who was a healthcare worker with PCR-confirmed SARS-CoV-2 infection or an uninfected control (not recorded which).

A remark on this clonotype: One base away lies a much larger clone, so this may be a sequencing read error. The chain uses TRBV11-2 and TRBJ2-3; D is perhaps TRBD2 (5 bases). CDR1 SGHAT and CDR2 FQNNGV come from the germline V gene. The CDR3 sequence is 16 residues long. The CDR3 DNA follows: TGTGCCAGCAGTCCAGGACTCGGCACGGTCACAGATAAGCAGTATTTT. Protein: CASSPGLGTVTDKQYF.

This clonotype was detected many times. For the CDR3, the DNA is TGCAGTGCTAGAGACCCTAGCGGGGACTCCTACGAGCAGTACTTC. Encoded protein: CSARDPSGDSYEQYF. This chain connects TRBV20-1 to TRBJ2-7; 9 bases map to TRBD2. Losses at the gene ends were 0 bases for V and 0 bases for J; bases not matched to a gene: 3. Looked up from germline, CDR1 is DFQATT and CDR2 is SNEGSKA (reference sequence). The CDR3 covers 15 residues.

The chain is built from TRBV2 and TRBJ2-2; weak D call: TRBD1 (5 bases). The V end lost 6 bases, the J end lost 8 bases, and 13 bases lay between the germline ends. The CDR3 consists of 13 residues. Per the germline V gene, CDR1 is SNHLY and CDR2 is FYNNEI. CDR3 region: CASSWVGAGELFF. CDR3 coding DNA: TGTGCCAGCAGCTGGGTAGGGGCAGGGGAGCTGTTTTTT.

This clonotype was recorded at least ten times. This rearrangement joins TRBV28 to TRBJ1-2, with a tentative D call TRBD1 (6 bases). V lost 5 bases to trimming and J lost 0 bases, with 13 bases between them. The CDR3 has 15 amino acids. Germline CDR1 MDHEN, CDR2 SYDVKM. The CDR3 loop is CASSPQGQSNYGYTF. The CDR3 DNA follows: TGTGCCAGCAGTCCGCAGGGGCAGTCTAACTATGGCTACACCTTC.

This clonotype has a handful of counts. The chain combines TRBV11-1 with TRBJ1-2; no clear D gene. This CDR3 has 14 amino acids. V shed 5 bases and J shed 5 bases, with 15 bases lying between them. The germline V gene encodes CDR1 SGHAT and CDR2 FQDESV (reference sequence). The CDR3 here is CASSKADQPYGYTF. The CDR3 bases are TGTGCCAGCAGCAAAGCGGATCAACCTTATGGCTACACCTTC. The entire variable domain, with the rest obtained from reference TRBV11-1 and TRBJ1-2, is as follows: EAEVAQSPRYKITEKSQAVAFWCDPISGHATLYWYRQILGQGPELLVQFQDESVVDDSQLPKDRFSAERLKGVDSTLKIQPAELGDSAMYLCASSKADQPYGYTFGSGTRLTVV.

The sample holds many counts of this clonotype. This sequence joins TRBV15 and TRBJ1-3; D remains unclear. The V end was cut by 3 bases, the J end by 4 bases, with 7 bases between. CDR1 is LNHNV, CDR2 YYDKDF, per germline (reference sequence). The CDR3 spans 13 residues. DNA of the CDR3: TGTGCCACCAGCAGCGTATACGGAAACACCATATATTTT. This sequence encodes CATSSVYGNTIYF.

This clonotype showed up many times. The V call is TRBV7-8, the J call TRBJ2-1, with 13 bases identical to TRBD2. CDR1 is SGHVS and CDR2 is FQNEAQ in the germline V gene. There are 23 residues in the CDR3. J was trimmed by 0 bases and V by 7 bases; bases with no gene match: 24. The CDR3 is CASTRSWGSGTSGTSSSYNEQFF. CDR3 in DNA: TGTGCCAGCACCAGGAGTTGGGGGTCAGGGACTAGCGGGACCTCCAGCTCCTACAATGAGCAGTTCTTC.

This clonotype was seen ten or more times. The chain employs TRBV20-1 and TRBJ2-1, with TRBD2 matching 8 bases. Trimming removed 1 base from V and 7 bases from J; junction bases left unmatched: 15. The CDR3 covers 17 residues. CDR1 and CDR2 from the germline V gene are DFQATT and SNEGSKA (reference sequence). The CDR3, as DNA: TGCAGTGCTAGAGCCACCCGGTACGGGACTAGTATGAATGAGCAGTTCTTC. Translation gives CSARATRYGTSMNEQFF.

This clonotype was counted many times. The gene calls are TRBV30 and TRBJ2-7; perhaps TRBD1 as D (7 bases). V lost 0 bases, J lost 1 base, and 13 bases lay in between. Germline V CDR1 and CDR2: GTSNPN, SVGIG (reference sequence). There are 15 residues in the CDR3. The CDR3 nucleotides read TGTGCCTGGAGTGTACGGGGGACAGTATCCTACGAGCAGTACTTC. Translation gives CAWSVRGTVSYEQYF. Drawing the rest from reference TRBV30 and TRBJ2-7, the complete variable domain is SQTIHQWPATLVQPVGSPLSLECTVEGTSNPNLYWYRQAAGRGLQLLFYSVGIGQISSEVPQNLSASRPQDRQFILSSKKLLLSDSGFYLCAWSVRGTVSYEQYFGPGTRLTVT.

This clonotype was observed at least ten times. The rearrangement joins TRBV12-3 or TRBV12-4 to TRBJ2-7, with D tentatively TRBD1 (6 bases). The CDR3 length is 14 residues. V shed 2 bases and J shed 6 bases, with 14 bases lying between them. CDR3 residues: CASSLMNRASEQYF. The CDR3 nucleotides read TGTGCCAGCAGTTTAATGAACAGGGCCTCCGAGCAGTACTTC.

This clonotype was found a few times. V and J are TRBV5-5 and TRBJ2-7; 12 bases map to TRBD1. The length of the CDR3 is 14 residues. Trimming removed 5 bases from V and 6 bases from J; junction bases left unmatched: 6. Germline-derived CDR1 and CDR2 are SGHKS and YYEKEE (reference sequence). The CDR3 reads CASRWGQGATEQYF. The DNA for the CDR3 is TGTGCCAGCAGATGGGGACAGGGGGCGACCGAGCAGTACTTC.

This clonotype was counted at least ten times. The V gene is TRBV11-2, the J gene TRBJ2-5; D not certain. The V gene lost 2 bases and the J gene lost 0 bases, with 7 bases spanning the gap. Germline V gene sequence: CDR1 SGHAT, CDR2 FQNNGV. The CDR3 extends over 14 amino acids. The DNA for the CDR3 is TGTGCCAGCAGCTTAAATGGGAACCAAGAGACCCAGTACTTC. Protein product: CASSLNGNQETQYF. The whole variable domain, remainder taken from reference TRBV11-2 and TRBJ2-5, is EAGVAQSPRYKIIEKRQSVAFWCNPISGHATLYWYQQILGQGPKLLIQFQNNGVVDDSQLPKDRFSAERLKGVDSTLKIQPAKLEDSAVYLCASSLNGNQETQYFGPGTRLLVL.

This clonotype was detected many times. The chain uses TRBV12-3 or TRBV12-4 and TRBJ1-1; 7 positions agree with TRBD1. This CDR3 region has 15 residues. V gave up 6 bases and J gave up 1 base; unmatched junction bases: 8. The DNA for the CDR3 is TGTGCCAGCAGGTTCCCCGGGACAGCGAACACTGAAGCTTTCTTT. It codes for CASRFPGTANTEAFF.

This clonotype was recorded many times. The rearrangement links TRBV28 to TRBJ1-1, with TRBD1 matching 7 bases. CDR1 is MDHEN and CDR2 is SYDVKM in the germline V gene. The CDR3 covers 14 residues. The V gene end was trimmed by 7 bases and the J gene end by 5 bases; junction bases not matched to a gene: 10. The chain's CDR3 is CASIYDRVGTEAFF. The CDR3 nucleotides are TGTGCCAGCATTTATGACAGGGTAGGGACTGAAGCTTTCTTT.

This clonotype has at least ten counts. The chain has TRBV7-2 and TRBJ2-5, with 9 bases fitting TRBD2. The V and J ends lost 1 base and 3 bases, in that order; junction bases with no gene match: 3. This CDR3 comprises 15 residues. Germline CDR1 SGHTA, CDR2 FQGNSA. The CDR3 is CASSLGRGGEETQYF. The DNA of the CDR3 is TGTGCCAGCAGCTTAGGGCGGGGGGGAGAAGAGACCCAGTACTTC.

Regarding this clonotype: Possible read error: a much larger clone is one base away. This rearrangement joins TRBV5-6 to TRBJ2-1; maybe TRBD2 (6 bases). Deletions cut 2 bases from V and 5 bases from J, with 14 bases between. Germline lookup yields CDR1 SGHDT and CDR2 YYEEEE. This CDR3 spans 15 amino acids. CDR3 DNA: TGTGCCAGCAGCTTTGTGGGAGGAGGGCACAATGAGCAGTTCTTC. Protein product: CASSFVGGGHNEQFF.

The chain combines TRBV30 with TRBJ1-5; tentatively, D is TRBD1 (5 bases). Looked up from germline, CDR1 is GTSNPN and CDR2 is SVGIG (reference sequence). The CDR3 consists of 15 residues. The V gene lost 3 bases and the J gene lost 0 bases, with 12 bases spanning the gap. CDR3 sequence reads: CAWSPGGYSNQPQHF. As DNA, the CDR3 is TGTGCCTGGAGCCCCGGGGGTTATAGCAATCAGCCCCAGCATTTT.

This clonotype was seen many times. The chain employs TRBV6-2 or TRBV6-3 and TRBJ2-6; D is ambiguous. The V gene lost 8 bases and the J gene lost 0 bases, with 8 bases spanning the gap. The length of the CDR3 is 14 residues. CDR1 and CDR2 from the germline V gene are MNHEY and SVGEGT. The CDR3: CASRSRSGANVLTF. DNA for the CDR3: TGTGCCAGCCGCAGTCGCTCTGGGGCCAACGTCCTGACTTTC.

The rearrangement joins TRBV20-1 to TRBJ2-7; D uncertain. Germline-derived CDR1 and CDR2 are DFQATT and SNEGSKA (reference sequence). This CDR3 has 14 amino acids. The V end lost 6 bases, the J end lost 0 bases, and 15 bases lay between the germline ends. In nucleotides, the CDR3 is TGCAGTGCCCGGGCCCCCCAGGACTCCTACGAGCAGTACTTC. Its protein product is CSARAPQDSYEQYF.

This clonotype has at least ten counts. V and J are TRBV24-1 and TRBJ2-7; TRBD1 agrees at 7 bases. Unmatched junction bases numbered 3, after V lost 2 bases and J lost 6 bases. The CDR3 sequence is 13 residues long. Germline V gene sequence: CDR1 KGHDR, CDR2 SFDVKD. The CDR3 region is CATSDSDRTEQYF. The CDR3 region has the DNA TGTGCCACCAGTGATTCGGACAGGACCGAGCAGTACTTC.

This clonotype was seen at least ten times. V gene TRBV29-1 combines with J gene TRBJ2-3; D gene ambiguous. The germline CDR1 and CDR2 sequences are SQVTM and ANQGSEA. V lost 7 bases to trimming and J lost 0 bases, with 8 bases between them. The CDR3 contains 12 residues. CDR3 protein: CSASPSTDTQYF. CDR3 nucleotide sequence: TGCAGCGCCAGTCCTAGCACAGATACGCAGTATTTT.

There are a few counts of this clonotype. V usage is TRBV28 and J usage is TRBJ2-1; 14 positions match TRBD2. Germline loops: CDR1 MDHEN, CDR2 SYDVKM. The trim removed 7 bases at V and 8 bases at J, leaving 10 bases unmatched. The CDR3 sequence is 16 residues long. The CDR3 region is CASTKGGTSGSYEQFF. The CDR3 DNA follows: TGTGCCAGCACCAAAGGCGGGACTAGCGGGAGTTATGAGCAGTTCTTC.

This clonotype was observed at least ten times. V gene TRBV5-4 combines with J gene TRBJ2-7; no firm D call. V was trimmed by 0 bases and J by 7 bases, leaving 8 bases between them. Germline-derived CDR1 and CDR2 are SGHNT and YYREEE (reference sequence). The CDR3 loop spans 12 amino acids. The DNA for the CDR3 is TGTGCCAGCAGCTTGGCCTTTGGTGAGCAGTACTTC. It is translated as CASSLAFGEQYF.

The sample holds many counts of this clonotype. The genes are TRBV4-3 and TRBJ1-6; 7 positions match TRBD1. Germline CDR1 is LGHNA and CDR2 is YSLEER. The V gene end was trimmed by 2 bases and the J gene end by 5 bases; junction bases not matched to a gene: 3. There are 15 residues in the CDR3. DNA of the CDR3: TGCGCCAGCAGCCAACAGACAGGGCATAATTCACCCCTCCACTTT. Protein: CASSQQTGHNSPLHF.

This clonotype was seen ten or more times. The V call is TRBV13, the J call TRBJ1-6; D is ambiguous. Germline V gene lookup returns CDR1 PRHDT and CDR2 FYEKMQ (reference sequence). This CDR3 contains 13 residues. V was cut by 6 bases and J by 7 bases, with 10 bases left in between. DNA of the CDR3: TGTGCCAGCAGGCCATATCAGAATTCACCCCTCCACTTT. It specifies CASRPYQNSPLHF.

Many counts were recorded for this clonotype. CDR3 in DNA: TGCAGTGCTAGAGATATTTGGGCACAAGGCTACACCTTC. The encoded protein is CSARDIWAQGYTF. This rearrangement joins TRBV20-1 to TRBJ1-2; D remains unclear. CDR1 DFQATT and CDR2 SNEGSKA come from the germline V gene (reference sequence). The V and J ends lost 0 bases and 8 bases respectively, with 13 bases between them. This CDR3 comprises 13 residues.

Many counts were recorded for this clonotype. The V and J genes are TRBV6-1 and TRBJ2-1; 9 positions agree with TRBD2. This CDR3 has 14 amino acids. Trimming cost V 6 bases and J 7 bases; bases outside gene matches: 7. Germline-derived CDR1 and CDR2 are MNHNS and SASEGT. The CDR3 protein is CASSPREGLNEQFF. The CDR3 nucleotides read TGTGCCAGCAGCCCGCGGGAGGGCCTAAATGAGCAGTTCTTC.